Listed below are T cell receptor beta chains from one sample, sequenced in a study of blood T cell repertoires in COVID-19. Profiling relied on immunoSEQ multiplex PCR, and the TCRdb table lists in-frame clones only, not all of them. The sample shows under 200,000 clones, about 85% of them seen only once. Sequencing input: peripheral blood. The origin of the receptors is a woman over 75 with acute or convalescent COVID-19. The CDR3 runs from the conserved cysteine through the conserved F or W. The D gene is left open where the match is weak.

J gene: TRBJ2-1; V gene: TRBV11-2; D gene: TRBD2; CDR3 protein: CASSLDGGGANEQFF
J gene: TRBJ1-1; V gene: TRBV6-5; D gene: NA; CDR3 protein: CASIRGYMNTEAFF
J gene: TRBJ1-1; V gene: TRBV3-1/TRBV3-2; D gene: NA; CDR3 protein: CASSQTVNTEAFF
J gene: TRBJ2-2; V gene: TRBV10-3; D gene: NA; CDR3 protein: CAISEDYIGELFF
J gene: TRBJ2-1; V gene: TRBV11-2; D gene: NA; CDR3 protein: CASSLEGGSYNEQFF
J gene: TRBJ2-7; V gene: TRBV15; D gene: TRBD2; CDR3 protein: CATSRDLLAGVEQYF
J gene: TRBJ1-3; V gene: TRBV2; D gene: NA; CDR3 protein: CASSELGTRSGNTIYF
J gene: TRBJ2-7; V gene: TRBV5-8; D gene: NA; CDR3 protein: CASSAFGEQYF
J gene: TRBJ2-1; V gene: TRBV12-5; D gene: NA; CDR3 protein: CASGLPQRNEQFF
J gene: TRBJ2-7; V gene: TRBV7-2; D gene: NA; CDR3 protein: CASSPLVPGDEQYF
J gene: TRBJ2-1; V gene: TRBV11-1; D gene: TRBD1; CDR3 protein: CASSARGPRGNEQFF
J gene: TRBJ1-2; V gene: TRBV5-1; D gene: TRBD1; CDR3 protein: CASSQDRAAPDGYTF
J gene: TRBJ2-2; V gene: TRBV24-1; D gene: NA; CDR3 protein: CATSAAGETGELFF
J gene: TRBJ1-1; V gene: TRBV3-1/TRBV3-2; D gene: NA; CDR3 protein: CASSHERRTEAFF
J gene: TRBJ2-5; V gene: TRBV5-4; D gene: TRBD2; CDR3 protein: CASSFGSGSSETQYF
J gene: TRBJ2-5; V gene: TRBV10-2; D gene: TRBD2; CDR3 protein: CASSDPLAGGLETQYF
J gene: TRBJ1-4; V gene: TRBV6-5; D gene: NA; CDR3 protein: CASRRNNRDIRFFF
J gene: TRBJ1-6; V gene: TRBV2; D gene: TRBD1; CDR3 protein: CASSVQGQGVPNSPLHF
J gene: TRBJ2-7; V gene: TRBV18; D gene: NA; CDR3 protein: CASSPLGRSYEQYF
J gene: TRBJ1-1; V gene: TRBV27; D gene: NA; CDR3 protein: CASSFSRGNTEAFF
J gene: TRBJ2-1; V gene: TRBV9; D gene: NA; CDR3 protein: CASSVDASVPNEQFF
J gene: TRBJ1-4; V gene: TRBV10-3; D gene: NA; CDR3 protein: CAISDYRGTENEKLFF
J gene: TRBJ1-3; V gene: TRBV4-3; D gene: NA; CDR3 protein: CASSQGTAGQTGNTIYF
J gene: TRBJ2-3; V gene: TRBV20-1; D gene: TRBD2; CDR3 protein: CSASKPSGATDTQYF
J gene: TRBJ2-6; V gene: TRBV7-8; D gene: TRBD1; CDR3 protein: CASSSRDRAYGANVLTF
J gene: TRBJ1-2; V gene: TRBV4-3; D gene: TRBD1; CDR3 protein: CASSQYRGQNYGYTF
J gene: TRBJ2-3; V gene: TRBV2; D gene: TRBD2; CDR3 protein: CASSEAGGSTDTQYF
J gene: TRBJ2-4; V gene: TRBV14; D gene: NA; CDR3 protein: CASSQAEGGGPLAKNIQYF
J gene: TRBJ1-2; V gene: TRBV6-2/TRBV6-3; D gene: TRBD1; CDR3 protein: CASSRRAGGDGYTF
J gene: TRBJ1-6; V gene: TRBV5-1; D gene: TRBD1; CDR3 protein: CASSLLRTGESPLHF
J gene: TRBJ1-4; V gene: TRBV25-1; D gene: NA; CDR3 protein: CASSESGSAAGEKLFF
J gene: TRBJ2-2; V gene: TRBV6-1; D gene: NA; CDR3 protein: CASSELRLTTNTGELFF
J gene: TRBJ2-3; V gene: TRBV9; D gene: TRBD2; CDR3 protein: CASSVGHSGSADTQYF
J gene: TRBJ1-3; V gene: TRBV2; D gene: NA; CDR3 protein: CASSVRDSGNTIYF
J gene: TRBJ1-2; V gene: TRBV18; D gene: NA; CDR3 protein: CASSPPGGYGYTF
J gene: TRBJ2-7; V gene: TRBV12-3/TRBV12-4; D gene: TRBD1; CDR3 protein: CASSSTGVGEQYF
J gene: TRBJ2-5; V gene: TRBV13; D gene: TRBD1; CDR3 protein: CASSVGQGQYF